The clone carrying this TCR beta chain is a singleton in its sample. The CDR3 length is 17 residues. Trimming took 2 bases from V and 1 from J; bases not matched to a gene: 6. Germline V gene lookup returns CDR1 PRHDT and CDR2 FYEKMQ (reference sequence). In the original workflow: Nucleated cell counts were estimated from reference gene primer amplification. TCRdb keeps only in-frame clones here, not all; method: immunoSEQ multiplex PCR. V, J and clone size were drawn from that table, and D and trimming were deduced from the DNA. The sample includes nearly 110,000 clones, 76% seen only once; the top ten take 5% to 8%. The sample is drawn from a study of blood T cell repertoires in COVID-19. Whole-study context: Donors in the United States, Italy and Spain gave samples during acute or convalescent COVID-19.

The sequencing input was peripheral blood. The chain carries TRBV13 and TRBJ2-1; TRBD2 matches at 9 bases. This TCR came from a man at least 80 years old with COVID-19, enrolled during active disease. The CDR3 DNA reads as TGTGCCAGCAGCTTATTCCGACTAGCGGATTCCTACAATGAGCAGTTCTTC. Encoded protein: CASSLFRLADSYNEQFF.